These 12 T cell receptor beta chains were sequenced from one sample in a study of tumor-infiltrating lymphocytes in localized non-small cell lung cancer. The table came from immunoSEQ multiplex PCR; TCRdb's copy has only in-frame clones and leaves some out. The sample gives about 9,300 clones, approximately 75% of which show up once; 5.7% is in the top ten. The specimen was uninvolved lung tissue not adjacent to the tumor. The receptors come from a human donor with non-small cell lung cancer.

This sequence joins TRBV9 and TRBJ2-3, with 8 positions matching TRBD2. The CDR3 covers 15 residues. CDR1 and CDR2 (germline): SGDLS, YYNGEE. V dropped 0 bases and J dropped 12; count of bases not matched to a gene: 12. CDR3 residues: CASSVGWYSGDPQYF. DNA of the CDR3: TGTGCCAGCAGCGTAGGTTGGTATAGCGGGGACCCCCAGTATTTT.

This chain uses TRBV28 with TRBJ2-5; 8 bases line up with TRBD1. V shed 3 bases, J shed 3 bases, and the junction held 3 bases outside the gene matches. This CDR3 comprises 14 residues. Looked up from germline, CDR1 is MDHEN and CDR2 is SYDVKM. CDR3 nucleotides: TGTGCCAGCAGTTTGGTGGACAGGGAAGAGACCCAGTACTTC. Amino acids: CASSLVDREETQYF.

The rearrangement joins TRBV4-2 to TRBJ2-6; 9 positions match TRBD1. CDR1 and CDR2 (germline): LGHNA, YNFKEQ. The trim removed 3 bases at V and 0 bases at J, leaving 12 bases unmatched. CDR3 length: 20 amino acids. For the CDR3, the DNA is TGTGCCAGCAGCCATCGCACAGGGGGCGCGGTAAGCTCTGGGGCCAACGTCCTGACTTTC. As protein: CASSHRTGGAVSSGANVLTF.

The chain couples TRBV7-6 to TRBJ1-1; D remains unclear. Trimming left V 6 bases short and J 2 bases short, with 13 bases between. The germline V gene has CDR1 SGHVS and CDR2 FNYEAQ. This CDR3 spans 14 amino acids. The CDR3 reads CASRQYQANTEAFF. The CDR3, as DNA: TGTGCCAGCAGACAATATCAGGCTAACACTGAAGCTTTCTTT.

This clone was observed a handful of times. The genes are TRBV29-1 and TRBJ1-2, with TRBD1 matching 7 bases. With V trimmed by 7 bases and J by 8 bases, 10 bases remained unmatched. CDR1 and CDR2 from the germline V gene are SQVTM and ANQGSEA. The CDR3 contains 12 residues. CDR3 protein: CSGGQSTQGYTF. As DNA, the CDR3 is TGCAGCGGGGGACAGTCAACACAGGGCTACACCTTC. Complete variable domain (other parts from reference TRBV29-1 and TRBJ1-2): SAVISQKPSRDICQRGTSLTIQCQVDSQVTMMFWYRQQPGQSLTLIATANQGSEATYESGFVIDKFPISRPNLTFSTLTVSNMSPEDSSIYLCSGGQSTQGYTFGSGTRLTVV.

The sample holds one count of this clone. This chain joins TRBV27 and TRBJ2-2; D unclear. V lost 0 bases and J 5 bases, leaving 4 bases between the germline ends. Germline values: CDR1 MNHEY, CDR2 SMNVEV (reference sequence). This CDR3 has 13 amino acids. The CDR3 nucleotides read TGTGCCAGCAGTTTATCCGAGACCGGGGAGCTGTTTTTT. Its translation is CASSLSETGELFF.

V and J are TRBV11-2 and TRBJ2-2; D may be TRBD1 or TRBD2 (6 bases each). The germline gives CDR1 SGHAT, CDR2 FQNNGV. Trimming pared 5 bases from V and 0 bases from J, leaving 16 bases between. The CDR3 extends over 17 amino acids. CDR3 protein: CASSPRKGGPNTGELFF. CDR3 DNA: TGTGCCAGCAGCCCCAGAAAGGGGGGCCCGAACACCGGGGAGCTGTTTTTT.

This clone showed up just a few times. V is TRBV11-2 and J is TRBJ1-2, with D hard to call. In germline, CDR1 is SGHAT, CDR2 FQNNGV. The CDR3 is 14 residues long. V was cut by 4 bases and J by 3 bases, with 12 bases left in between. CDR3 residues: CASSYLWADYGYTF. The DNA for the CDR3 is TGTGCCAGCAGCTACCTCTGGGCAGACTATGGCTACACCTTC.

CDR3 in DNA: TGTGCCATCAGTGTGGGAAACTATGGCTACACCTTC. Protein product: CAISVGNYGYTF. This chain links TRBV10-3 with TRBJ1-2; D unclear. This CDR3 contains 12 residues. Per germline, CDR1 ENHRY and CDR2 SYGVKD. V was cut by 4 bases and J by 2 bases, with 5 bases left in between.

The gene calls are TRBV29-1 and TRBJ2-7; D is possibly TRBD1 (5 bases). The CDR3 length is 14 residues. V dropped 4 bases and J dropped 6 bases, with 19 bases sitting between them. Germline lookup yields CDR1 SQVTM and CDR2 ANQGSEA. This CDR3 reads CSVGKAGSPGEQYF. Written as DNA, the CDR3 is TGCAGCGTTGGCAAGGCAGGGTCCCCCGGCGAGCAGTACTTC.

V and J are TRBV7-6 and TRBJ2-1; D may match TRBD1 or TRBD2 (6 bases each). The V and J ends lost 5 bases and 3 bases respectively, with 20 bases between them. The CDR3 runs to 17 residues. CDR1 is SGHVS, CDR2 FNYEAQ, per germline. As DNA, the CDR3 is TGTGCCAGCAGCCTGTCGGGGGCCAACCCTTTCTACAATGAGCAGTTCTTC. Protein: CASSLSGANPFYNEQFF.

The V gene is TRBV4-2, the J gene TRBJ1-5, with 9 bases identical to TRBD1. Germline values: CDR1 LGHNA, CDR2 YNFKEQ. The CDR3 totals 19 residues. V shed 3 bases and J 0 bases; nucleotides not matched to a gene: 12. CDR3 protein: CASSHHPGQGGDSNQPQHF. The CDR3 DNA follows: TGTGCCAGCAGCCACCACCCGGGACAGGGAGGAGATAGCAATCAGCCCCAGCATTTT.